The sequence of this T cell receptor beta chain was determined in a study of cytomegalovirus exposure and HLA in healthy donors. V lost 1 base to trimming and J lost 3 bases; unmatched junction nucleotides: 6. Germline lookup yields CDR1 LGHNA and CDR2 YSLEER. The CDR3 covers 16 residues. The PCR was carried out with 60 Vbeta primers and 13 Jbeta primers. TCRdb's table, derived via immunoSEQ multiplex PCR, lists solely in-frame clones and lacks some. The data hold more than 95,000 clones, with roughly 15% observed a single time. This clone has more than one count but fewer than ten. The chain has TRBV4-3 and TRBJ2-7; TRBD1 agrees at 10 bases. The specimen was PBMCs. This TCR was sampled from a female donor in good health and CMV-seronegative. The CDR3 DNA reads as TGCGCCAGCAGCCAAGGGACAGGGGGACTAGGCTACGAGCAGTACTTC. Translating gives CASSQGTGGLGYEQYF.